These T cell receptor beta chains were read from a single sample in a study of beta chain features in type 1 diabetes. Generated by immunoSEQ multiplex PCR, the TCRdb table keeps only in-frame clones and is missing some. The table lists 250,000 or so clones, 11% to 15% of them singletons. The source material was naive CD4+ T cells from blood. Receptors were obtained from a man aged 30 to 45 with type 1 diabetes. CDR3s include the opening cysteine and the closing phenylalanine or tryptophan. A D gene is named only where the DNA matches it firmly. Size is stated for part of the rows, as once, few or many counts, or as a class when the clone is expanded.

abundance	d_gene	v_gene	j_gene	CDR3nt	CDR3aa
.	.	TRBV7-2	TRBJ1-1	TGTGCCAGCAGCTTATTCGCGGTCTCCTTGAACACTGAAGCTTTCTTT	CASSLFAVSLNTEAFF
.	TRBD1	TRBV5-1	TRBJ2-5	TGCGCCAGCAGCGTACAGGGGGCCAGCAGAGAGACCCAGTACTTC	CASSVQGASRETQYF
few	TRBD1	TRBV7-9	TRBJ2-7	TGTGCCAGCAGCTTACGCGCCGGGACAGACTACGAGCAGTACTTC	CASSLRAGTDYEQYF
.	TRBD2	TRBV25-1	TRBJ2-1	TGTGCCAGCAAAGGGACTAGCGGGAGTAGGTATGAGCAGTTCTTC	CASKGTSGSRYEQFF
few	.	TRBV7-9	TRBJ2-5	TGTGCCAGCAGCCTTAGGAGGGACTCCTCCGAGACCCAGTACTTC	CASSLRRDSSETQYF
few	.	TRBV30	TRBJ1-4	TGTGCCTGGAGTGTAGCTGGGGCCGAAAAACTGTTTTTT	CAWSVAGAEKLFF
few	.	TRBV29-1	TRBJ2-2	TGCAGCGGGCAGGTCTTCGCGAACACCGGGGAGCTGTTTTTT	CSGQVFANTGELFF
.	.	TRBV29-1	TRBJ2-2	TGCAGCGTGACCTCGGGGGTGGACACCGGGGAGCTGTTTTTT	CSVTSGVDTGELFF
.	.	TRBV18	TRBJ2-1	TGTGCCAGCTCACCACTTGTAGAGGCCGTAGGCGATGAGCAGTTCTTC	CASSPLVEAVGDEQFF
.	.	TRBV28	TRBJ1-4	TGTGCCAGCAGCCCCTCGGGGGGCCTGGAGAAACTGTTTTTT	CASSPSGGLEKLFF
few	.	TRBV4-1	TRBJ2-2	TGCGCCAGCAGCCAAGCCCCGGGACACCTTACCCCTGACACCGGGGAGCTGTTTTTT	CASSQAPGHLTPDTGELFF
few	TRBD1	TRBV4-1	TRBJ2-2	TGCGCCAGCAGCCCTGGACAGGGGGGCACCGGGGAGCTGTTTTTT	CASSPGQGGTGELFF
.	TRBD1	TRBV19	TRBJ1-4	TGTGCCAGTAGGCACGGGACAGGGTATGAAAAACTGTTTTTT	CASRHGTGYEKLFF
.	.	TRBV30	TRBJ1-1	TGTGCCTGGACCGGCAGGGGAGCCCCTGAAGCTTTCTTT	CAWTGRGAPEAFF
few	TRBD2	TRBV6-1	TRBJ2-5	TGTGCCAGCAGGTCTAGCGGAGAGACCCAGTACTTC	CASRSSGETQYF
.	TRBD2	TRBV4-2	TRBJ2-7	TGTGCCAGCAGCCCTTGGACTAGCGGGAGTTCCTACGAGCAGTACTTC	CASSPWTSGSSYEQYF
.	.	TRBV5-4	TRBJ1-1	TGTGCCAGCGTTCAGCGGGGAGGCAACCCAAACACTGAAGCTTTCTTT	CASVQRGGNPNTEAFF
few	.	TRBV29-1	TRBJ2-7	TGCAGCGTTAGTCGGGGGAGATCTTTGGTCGAGCAGTACTTC	CSVSRGRSLVEQYF
.	TRBD1	TRBV28	TRBJ1-6	TGTGCCAGCGGCGGGACAGGGGGCTTTGGTTCACCCCTCCACTTT	CASGGTGGFGSPLHF
.	.	TRBV5-1	TRBJ2-7	TGCGCCAGCAGCCCCCGGAGCGCGGCAAACGAGCAGTACTTC	CASSPRSAANEQYF
.	TRBD1	TRBV28	TRBJ1-2	TGTGCCACCAACGACAGGGGGGGCTACACCTTC	CATNDRGGYTF
.	TRBD1	TRBV11-2	TRBJ2-2	TGTGCCAGCAGCTCGTCCGGGACAGCCACTAACACCGGGGAGCTGTTTTTT	CASSSSGTATNTGELFF
.	.	TRBV30	TRBJ1-2	TGTGCCTGGGAGCGGCGGACGGTCTATGGCTACACCTTC	CAWERRTVYGYTF
.	.	TRBV5-1	TRBJ2-7	TGCGCCAGCAGCTTGGAGGACAGGCCAGCGGGGCAGTACTTC	CASSLEDRPAGQYF
.	.	TRBV13	TRBJ1-1	TGTGCCAGCAGCTTACAGGACAGAGGCAGTGTGAACACTGAAGCTTTCTTT	CASSLQDRGSVNTEAFF
.	TRBD2	TRBV19	TRBJ2-7	TGTGCCAGTACCACCGGGACTAACGAGATCCCCTACGAGCAGTACTTC	CASTTGTNEIPYEQYF
few	TRBD1	TRBV7-2	TRBJ1-1	TGTGCCAGCAGCTACACCGGACAGGGGACCACTGAAGCTTTCTTT	CASSYTGQGTTEAFF
few	TRBD1	TRBV28	TRBJ1-2	TGTGCCAGCAGACCGGGACAGAATAACTATGGCTACACCTTC	CASRPGQNNYGYTF
.	TRBD2	TRBV7-2	TRBJ2-3	TGTGCCAGCAGGATAGCGGGAGTCGGCACAGATACGCAGTATTTT	CASRIAGVGTDTQYF
few	TRBD1	TRBV28	TRBJ1-1	TGTGCCAGCACCATACCGACAGGGAGAGGGACTGAAGCTTTCTTT	CASTIPTGRGTEAFF
few	TRBD1	TRBV5-1	TRBJ1-1	TGCGCCAGCAGCTCGGGACAGGGGATTGGGAACACTGAAGCTTTCTTT	CASSSGQGIGNTEAFF
.	TRBD2	TRBV5-4	TRBJ2-1	TGTGCCAGCAGCCCAGGACTAGCGGAGTACAATGAGCAGTTCTTC	CASSPGLAEYNEQFF
few	TRBD2	TRBV10-3	TRBJ2-6	TGTGCCATCAGTGTCGGGGGGTCTGGGGCCAACGTCCTGACTTTC	CAISVGGSGANVLTF
few	.	TRBV7-9	TRBJ1-1	TGTGCCAGCAGCTCTCAGGGGAACACTGAAGCTTTCTTT	CASSSQGNTEAFF
.	TRBD2	TRBV27	TRBJ2-7	TGTGCCAGCAAGGACCACGGGGCTAGCGGAACCTACGAGCAGTACTTC	CASKDHGASGTYEQYF
few	.	TRBV6-5	TRBJ2-1	TGTGCCAGCAGTGCCTTAGGAACTAGACCAAATGAGCAGTTCTTC	CASSALGTRPNEQFF
.	.	TRBV6-1	TRBJ2-2	TGTGCCAGCGCGACAGGGAGGATTGGCACCGGGGAGCTGTTTTTT	CASATGRIGTGELFF
few	.	TRBV19	TRBJ1-4	TGTGCCAGTAGTAGGTCAGGGGCCGCAACTAATGAAAAACTGTTTTTT	CASSRSGAATNEKLFF
few	TRBD1	TRBV5-1	TRBJ2-2	TGCGCCAGCAGCACGGGACAGGGGACGAACACCGGGGAGCTGTTTTTT	CASSTGQGTNTGELFF
few	TRBD2	TRBV10-3	TRBJ2-5	TGTGCCACGCGGGGGGGGGCAGTGGAGACCCAGTACTTC	CATRGGAVETQYF
.	TRBD1	TRBV28	TRBJ1-3	TGTGCCAGCAGTTCCGGGACAGGCTCTGGAAACACCATATATTTT	CASSSGTGSGNTIYF
few	.	TRBV18	TRBJ1-1	TGTGCCAGCTCACGGGGGCGAGACACTGAAGCTTTCTTT	CASSRGRDTEAFF
.	.	TRBV18	TRBJ1-4	TGTGCCAGCTCACCAGGAGGTGCGACTAATGAAAAACTGTTTTTT	CASSPGGATNEKLFF
.	TRBD2	TRBV7-2	TRBJ2-7	TGTGCCAGCAGCGCCTCCGGGACTAGCGGGAGGTACGAGCAGTACTTC	CASSASGTSGRYEQYF
.	.	TRBV19	TRBJ2-3	TGTGCCAGTATTGAGCGCAGCACAGATACGCAGTATTTT	CASIERSTDTQYF
few	TRBD1	TRBV7-6	TRBJ2-7	TGTGCCAGCAGCCCCGGACAGGGAAGGGACGAGCAGTACTTC	CASSPGQGRDEQYF
few	.	TRBV10-3	TRBJ2-7	TGTGCCATCACCCCCCAGGCCTCCGCCTACGAGCAGTACTTC	CAITPQASAYEQYF
few	.	TRBV11-2	TRBJ2-2	TGTGCCAGCAGCCAGGGGTCTAAGGTGGCCGGGGAGCTGTTTTTT	CASSQGSKVAGELFF
.	.	TRBV30	TRBJ2-2	TGTGCCTGGATCCCTACCACCGGGGAGCTGTTTTTT	CAWIPTTGELFF
.	.	TRBV12-5	TRBJ1-2	TGTGCTAGTGGTTGGTCCCTCGAGCGGGGCAACTATGGCTACACCTTC	CASGWSLERGNYGYTF
.	.	TRBV16	TRBJ1-2	TGTGCCAGCAGCCAAGAAACAGATGGTGGCTACACCTTC	CASSQETDGGYTF
few	.	TRBV6-1	TRBJ1-1	TGTGCCAGCAGTAACAGGGAGAACACTGAAGCTTTCTTT	CASSNRENTEAFF
few	.	TRBV4-2	TRBJ2-2	TGTGCCAGCGGATTCGCGGAGCTAATCACCGGGGAGCTGTTTTTT	CASGFAELITGELFF
few	TRBD1	TRBV5-1	TRBJ2-1	TGCGCCAGCACGGGACAGGGGGCGAATGAGCAGTTCTTC	CASTGQGANEQFF